This TCR beta chain was sequenced during a study of PD-1 blockade in classical Hodgkin lymphoma. Study summary: Patients in the cohort were put on intravenous nivolumab, 3 mg/kg every 2 weeks.

The CDR3 is made up of 13 amino acids. With 4 bases clipped from V and 4 bases from J, the junction kept 3 bases outside the gene matches. The germline gives CDR1 MNHEY, CDR2 SMNVEV (reference sequence). Sample time point: cycle 4 day 1 (C4D1), after more than five weeks of nivolumab. Every patient was affected by relapse after autologous stem cell transplantation, while exposure to brentuximab vedotin was not uniform. Repertoires were generated with immunoSEQ multiplex PCR, while TCRdb's copy carries only in-frame clones and drops some. Among about 20,000 clones listed, 80% were seen once. The sequences come from peripheral blood mononuclear cells (PBMCs), collected before the fourth cycle of nivolumab. The V and J genes are TRBV27 and TRBJ1-2; 7 bases fit TRBD1. The TCR sequence derives from a human donor with classical Hodgkin lymphoma. CDR3 DNA sequence: TGTGCCAGCAGTTCCTCAGGGGGCTATGGCTACACCTTC. Protein product: CASSSSGGYGYTF.